This section outlines one TCR beta chain sequence together with its context. The antigen is not known. The CDR3 has 13 residues. The germline V gene encodes CDR1 SGHTA and CDR2 FQGTGA. Trimming shortened V by 2 bases and J by 10 bases, and 12 bases separated the two germline ends. This entry is derived from a study of T cell responses to AZD1222 COVID-19 vaccine. General study points: Most donors were white British, females outnumbered males, and clonal diversity was possibly underestimated. Spike-specific TCR depth and breadth grew after two AZD1222 doses. Only after the peak T cell response were repertoires sampled.

Repertoires were generated with immunoSEQ multiplex PCR, while TCRdb's copy carries only in-frame clones and drops some. Of more than 95,000 clones detected, 80% to 95% appear once; the ten largest clones hold approximately 1.1%. The source was peripheral blood, collected on day 0 of AZD1222 vaccination. This receptor was obtained from an adult in good health. The V and J genes are TRBV7-3 and TRBJ2-1; D call uncertain. The DNA for the CDR3 is TGTGCCAGCAGCTTATTACTCGGGCGGGAGCAGTTCTTC. Amino acids: CASSLLLGREQFF.